These T cell receptor beta chains were read from a single sample in a study of shared clonotypes between healthy human individuals. TCRdb keeps only in-frame clones here, not all; method: immunoSEQ multiplex PCR. The sample carries 400,000 to 600,000 clones, about 96% recorded once. Sequencing was performed on naive CD4+ T cells sorted from blood. Receptors originate from a woman aged 25 to 45 in good health. Each CDR3 is given with its conserved first and last residue. The D gene is left open where the match is weak. Size is stated for part of the rows, as once, few or many counts, or as a class when the clone is expanded.

TRBJ2-7	-	TRBV5-1	-	TGCGCCAGCAGCCTCTCGCCCGGCTCCTACGAGCAGTACTTC	CASSLSPGSYEQYF
TRBJ2-7	-	TRBV19	-	TGTGCCAGTAGCGATGCCGTGGGACTGGGTACGGAGCAGTACTTC	CASSDAVGLGTEQYF
TRBJ2-1	once	TRBV9	TRBD1	TGTGCCAGCAGCCATGGACAGGGGGCAGGTGAGCAGTTCTTC	CASSHGQGAGEQFF
TRBJ1-5	once	TRBV6-1	-	TGTGCCAGCAGTGAATTTGGGAATCAGCCCCAGCATTTT	CASSEFGNQPQHF
TRBJ2-7	-	TRBV28	TRBD2	TGTGCCAGCAGTTTCCCTCCTAGCGGAGTGTGGCCCTACGAGCAGTACTTC	CASSFPPSGVWPYEQYF
TRBJ2-3	-	TRBV4-1	TRBD2	TGCGCCAGCAGCCTTCACGGGACTACAAGCACAGATACGCAGTATTTT	CASSLHGTTSTDTQYF
TRBJ2-6	-	TRBV27	-	TGTGCCAGCAGTTCCCCCTCCCACGGGGCAAGCTCTGGGGCCAACGTCCTGACTTTC	CASSSPSHGASSGANVLTF
TRBJ2-2	-	TRBV28	-	TGTGCCAGCAGTTCACATACGAACACCGGGGAGCTGTTTTTT	CASSSHTNTGELFF
TRBJ2-7	-	TRBV18	TRBD2	TGTGCCAGCTCACCCGGGGTAGCGGGAGCGATAAACGAGCAGTACTTC	CASSPGVAGAINEQYF
TRBJ1-1	-	TRBV6-5	TRBD1	TGTGCCAGCAGCAGGGGGCGGTTGAGGACTGAAGCTTTCTTT	CASSRGRLRTEAFF
TRBJ2-5	-	TRBV6-5	TRBD1	TGTGCCAGCAGTTACACAGGGGGTGGACAAGAGACCCAGTACTTC	CASSYTGGGQETQYF
TRBJ2-5	-	TRBV19	-	TGTGCCTCCTCCCGGGGGCCCCCACAAGAGACCCAGTACTTC	CASSRGPPQETQYF
TRBJ1-1	-	TRBV7-9	-	TGTGCCAGCAGAGGGAACGTTGAAGCTTTCTTT	CASRGNVEAFF
TRBJ1-1	-	TRBV18	-	TGTGCCAGCTCACCTCTACTCAGTCGCGGCACTGAAGCTTTCTTT	CASSPLLSRGTEAFF
TRBJ1-5	-	TRBV2	-	TGTGCCAGCAGTGAGTGGGGAAATAATCAGCCCCAGCATTTT	CASSEWGNNQPQHF
TRBJ2-1	-	TRBV4-1	TRBD2	TGCGCCAGCAGCCAGAGGCCAATAGCGGGAGATCACAATGAGCAGTTCTTC	CASSQRPIAGDHNEQFF
TRBJ2-1	-	TRBV15	-	TGTGCCACCAGCAGAGTGGGTGGTGAGCAGTTCTTC	CATSRVGGEQFF
TRBJ1-4	-	TRBV6-5	-	TGTGCCAGCAGTCCAGGGGAGAATGAAAAACTGTTTTTT	CASSPGENEKLFF
TRBJ2-1	-	TRBV6-5	-	TGTGCCAGCAGTTACTCTGGACATTATGAGCAGTTCTTC	CASSYSGHYEQFF
TRBJ2-7	-	TRBV4-2	-	TGTGCCAGCATACTAATAGCGTTAACCTACGAGCAGTACTTC	CASILIALTYEQYF
TRBJ2-7	once	TRBV6-1	TRBD2	TGTGCCAGCAGTGAAGCCCCCCTGGGACTAGCGGGGGTAAGCTACGAGCAGTACTTC	CASSEAPLGLAGVSYEQYF
TRBJ1-2	-	TRBV20-1	-	TGCAGTGCCAGAGAAAACTATGGCTACACCTTC	CSARENYGYTF
TRBJ1-2	-	TRBV5-1	-	TGCGCCAGCAGCTCGGACTACAGGGCGGTAGACTATGGCTACACCTTC	CASSSDYRAVDYGYTF